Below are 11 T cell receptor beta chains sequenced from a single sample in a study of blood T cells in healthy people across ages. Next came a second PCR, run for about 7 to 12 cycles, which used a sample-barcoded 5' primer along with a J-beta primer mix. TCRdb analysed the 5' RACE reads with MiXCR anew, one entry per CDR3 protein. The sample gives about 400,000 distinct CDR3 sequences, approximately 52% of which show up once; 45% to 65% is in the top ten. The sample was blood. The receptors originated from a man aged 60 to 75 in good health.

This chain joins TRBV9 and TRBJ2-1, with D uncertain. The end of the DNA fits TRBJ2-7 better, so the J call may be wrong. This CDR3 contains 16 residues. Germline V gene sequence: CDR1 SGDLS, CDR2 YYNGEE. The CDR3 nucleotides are TGTGCCAGCAGCTCACAAGCCTTGCCCTCCTACAATGAGCAGTACTTC. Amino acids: CASSSQALPSYNEQYF.

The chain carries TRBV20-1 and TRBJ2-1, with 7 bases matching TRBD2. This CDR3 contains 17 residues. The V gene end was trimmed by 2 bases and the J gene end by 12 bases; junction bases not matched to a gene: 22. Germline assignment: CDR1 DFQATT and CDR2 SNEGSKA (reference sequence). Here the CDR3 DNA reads TGCAGTGCTAGATCACTGGGCACTCGCGGGAGCCTTACCGGGCAGTTCTTC. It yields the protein CSARSLGTRGSLTGQFF.

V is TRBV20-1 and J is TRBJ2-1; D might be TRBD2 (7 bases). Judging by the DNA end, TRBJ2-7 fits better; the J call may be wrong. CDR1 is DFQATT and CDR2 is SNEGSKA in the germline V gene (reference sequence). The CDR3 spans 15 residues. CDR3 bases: TGCAGTGCTTTCCCCCCCAGCGGGACAAACAATGAGCAGTACTTC. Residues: CSAFPPSGTNNEQYF.

This CDR3 is CSASLGRAVETQYF. DNA of the CDR3: TGCAGTGCTTCCTTGGGTCGCGCCGTAGAGACCCAGTACTTC. This chain connects TRBV20-1 to TRBJ2-5, with no clear D. Germline CDR1 DFQATT, CDR2 SNEGSKA (reference sequence). The ends were cut back, 5 bases at V and 4 bases at J, with 17 bases in the middle. The CDR3 has 14 amino acids.

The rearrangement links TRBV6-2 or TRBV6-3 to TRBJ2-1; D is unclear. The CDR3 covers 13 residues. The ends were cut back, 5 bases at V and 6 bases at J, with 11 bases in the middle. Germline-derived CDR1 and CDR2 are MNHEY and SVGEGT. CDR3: CASSRSRSNEQFF. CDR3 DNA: TGTGCCAGCAGTCGATCTAGATCCAATGAGCAGTTCTTC.

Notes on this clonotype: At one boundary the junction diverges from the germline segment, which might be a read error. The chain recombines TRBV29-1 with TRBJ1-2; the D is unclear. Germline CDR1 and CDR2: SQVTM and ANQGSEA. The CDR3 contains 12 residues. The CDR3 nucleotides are TGCAGCGTTGAAGAACCGAACTCTGGCTACACCTTC. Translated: CSVEEPNSGYTF.

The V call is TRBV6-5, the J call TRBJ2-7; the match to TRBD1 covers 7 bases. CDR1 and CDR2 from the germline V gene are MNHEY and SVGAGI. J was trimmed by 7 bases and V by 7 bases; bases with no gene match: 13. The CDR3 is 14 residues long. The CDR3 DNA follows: TGTGCCAGCAAAAAGGGACAGACCTCGGGGGAGCAGTACTTC. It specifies CASKKGQTSGEQYF.

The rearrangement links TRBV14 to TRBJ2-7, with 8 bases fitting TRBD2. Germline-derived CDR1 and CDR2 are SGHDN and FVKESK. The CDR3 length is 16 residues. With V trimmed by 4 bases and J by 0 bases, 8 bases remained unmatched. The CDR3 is CASSPAREAGSYEQYF. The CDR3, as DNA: TGTGCCAGCAGCCCGGCGCGGGAGGCAGGCTCCTACGAGCAGTACTTC.

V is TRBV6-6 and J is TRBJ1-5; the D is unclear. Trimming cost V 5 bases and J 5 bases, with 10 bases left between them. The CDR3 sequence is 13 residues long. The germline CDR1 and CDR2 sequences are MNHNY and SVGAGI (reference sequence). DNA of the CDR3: TGTGCCAGCAGTACAGACGGGGATCAGCCCCAGCATTTT. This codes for CASSTDGDQPQHF.

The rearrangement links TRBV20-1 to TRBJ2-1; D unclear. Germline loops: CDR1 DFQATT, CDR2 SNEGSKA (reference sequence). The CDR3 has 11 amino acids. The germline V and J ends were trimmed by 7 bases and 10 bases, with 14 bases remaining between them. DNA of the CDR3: TGCAGTGTCAGAGACGGACGGGAGCAGTTCTTC. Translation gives CSVRDGREQFF.

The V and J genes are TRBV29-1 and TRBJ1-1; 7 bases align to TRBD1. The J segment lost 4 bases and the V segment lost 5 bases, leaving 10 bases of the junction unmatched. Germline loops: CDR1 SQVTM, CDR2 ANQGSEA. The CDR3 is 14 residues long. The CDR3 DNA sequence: TGCAGCGTTTCTCGGACAGGCTTGATCACTGAAGCTTTCTTT. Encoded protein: CSVSRTGLITEAFF.